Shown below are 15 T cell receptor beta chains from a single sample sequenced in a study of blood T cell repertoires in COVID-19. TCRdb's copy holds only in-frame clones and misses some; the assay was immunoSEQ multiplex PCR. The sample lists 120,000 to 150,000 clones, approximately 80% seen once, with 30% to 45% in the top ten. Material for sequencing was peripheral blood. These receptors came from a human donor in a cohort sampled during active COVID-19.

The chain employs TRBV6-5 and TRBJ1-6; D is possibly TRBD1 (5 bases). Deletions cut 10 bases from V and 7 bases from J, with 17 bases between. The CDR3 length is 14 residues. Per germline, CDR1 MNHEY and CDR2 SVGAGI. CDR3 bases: TGTGCCACGGCGCTCCTTGGGGGGAATTCACCCCTCCACTTT. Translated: CATALLGGNSPLHF.

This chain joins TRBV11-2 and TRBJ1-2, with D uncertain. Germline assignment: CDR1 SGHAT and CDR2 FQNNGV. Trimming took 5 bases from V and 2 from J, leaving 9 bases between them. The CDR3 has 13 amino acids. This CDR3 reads CASSMTGNYGYTF. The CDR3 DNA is TGTGCCAGCAGCATGACTGGAAACTATGGCTACACCTTC.

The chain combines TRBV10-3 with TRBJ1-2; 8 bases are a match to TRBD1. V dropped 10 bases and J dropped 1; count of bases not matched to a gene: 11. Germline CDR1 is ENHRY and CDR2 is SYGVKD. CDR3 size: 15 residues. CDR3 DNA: TGTGCCACCTCCCGACAGGGGTTGGATAACTATGGCTACACCTTC. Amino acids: CATSRQGLDNYGYTF.

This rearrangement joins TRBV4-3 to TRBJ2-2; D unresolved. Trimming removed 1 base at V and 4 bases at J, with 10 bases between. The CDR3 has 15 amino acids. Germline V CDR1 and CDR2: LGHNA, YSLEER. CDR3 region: CASSQGKPGTGELFF. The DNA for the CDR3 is TGCGCCAGCAGCCAAGGGAAACCGGGCACCGGGGAGCTGTTTTTT.

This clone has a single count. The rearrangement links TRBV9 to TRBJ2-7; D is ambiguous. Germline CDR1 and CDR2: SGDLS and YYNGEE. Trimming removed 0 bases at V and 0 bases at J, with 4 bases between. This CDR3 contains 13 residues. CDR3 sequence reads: CASSVAVSYEQYF. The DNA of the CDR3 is TGTGCCAGCAGCGTAGCTGTCTCCTACGAGCAGTACTTC.

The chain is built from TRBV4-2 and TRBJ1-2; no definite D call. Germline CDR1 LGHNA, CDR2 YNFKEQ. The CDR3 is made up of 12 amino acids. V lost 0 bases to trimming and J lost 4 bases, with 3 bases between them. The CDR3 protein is CASSQEAYGYTF. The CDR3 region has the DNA TGTGCCAGCAGCCAAGAGGCCTATGGCTACACCTTC.

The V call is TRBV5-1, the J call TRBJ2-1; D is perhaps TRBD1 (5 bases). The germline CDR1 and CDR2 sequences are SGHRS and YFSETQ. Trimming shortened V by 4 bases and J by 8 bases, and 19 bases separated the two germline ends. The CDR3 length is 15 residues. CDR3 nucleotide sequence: TGCGCCAGCAGCCCCCCAGGGATTATGTCGGATGAGCAGTTCTTC. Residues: CASSPPGIMSDEQFF.

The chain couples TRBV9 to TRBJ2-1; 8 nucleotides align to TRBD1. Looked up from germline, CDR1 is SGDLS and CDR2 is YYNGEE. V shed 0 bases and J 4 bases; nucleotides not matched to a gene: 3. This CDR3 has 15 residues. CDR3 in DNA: TGTGCCAGCAGCGTAGATGGACAGGGATACAATGAGCAGTTCTTC. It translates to CASSVDGQGYNEQFF.

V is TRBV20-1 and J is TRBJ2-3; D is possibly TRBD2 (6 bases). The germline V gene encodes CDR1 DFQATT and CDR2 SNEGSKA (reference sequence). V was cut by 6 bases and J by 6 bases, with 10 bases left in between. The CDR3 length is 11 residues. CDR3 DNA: TGCAGTGCGGAGGGGTGGGATACGCAGTATTTT. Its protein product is CSAEGWDTQYF.

The CDR3 is CASSEKAGKVSGANVLTF. The CDR3 bases are TGTGCCAGCAGTGAAAAAGCAGGGAAGGTCTCTGGGGCCAACGTCCTGACTTTC. The chain carries TRBV25-1 and TRBJ2-6; TRBD1 is a possible D gene (5 bases). The V and J ends lost 2 bases and 0 bases respectively, with 14 bases between them. CDR3 length: 18 residues. Per the germline V gene, CDR1 is MGHDK and CDR2 is SYGVNS.

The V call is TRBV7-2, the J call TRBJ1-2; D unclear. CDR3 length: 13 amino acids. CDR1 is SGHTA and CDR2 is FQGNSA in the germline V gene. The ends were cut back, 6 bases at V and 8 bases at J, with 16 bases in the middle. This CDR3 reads CASSSSWGGGYTF. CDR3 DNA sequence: TGTGCCAGCAGTTCTAGCTGGGGTGGGGGCTACACCTTC.

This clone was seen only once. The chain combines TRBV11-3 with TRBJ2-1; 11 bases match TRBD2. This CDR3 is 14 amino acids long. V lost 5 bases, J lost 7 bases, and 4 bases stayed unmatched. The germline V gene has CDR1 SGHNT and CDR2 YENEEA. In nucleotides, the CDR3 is TGTGCCAGCAGCGTAGCGGGGGGGCGTAATGAGCAGTTCTTC. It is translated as CASSVAGGRNEQFF.

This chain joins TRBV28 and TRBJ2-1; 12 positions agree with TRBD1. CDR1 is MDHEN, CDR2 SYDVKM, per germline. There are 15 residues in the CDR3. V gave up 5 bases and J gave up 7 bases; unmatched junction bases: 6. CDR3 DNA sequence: TGTGCCAGCAGTACCGGGGGACAGGGGGCGAATGAGCAGTTCTTC. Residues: CASSTGGQGANEQFF.

This CDR3 is CASSAQGGGLAKNIQYF. Written as DNA, the CDR3 is TGTGCCAGCAGCGCCCAGGGGGGTGGGTTAGCCAAAAACATTCAGTACTTC. The chain has TRBV7-9 and TRBJ2-4; D might be TRBD1 (7 bases). Trimming pared 5 bases from V and 0 bases from J, leaving 17 bases between. The CDR3 has 17 residues. In germline, CDR1 is SEHNR, CDR2 FQNEAQ (reference sequence).

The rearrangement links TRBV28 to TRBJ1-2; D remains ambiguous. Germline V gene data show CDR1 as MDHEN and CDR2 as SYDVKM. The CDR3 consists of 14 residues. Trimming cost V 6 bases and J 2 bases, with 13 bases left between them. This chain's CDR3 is CASSSGQANYGYTF. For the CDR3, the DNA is TGTGCCAGCAGCAGCGGCCAGGCGAACTATGGCTACACCTTC.